The text below deals with one T cell receptor beta chain. The antigen is undetermined. These data are taken from a study of cytomegalovirus exposure and HLA in healthy donors. Findings and limits, study-wide: Several of the most significant clusters were apparently associated with common viral pathogens in a later analysis. Confirmation in vitro established that a few CMV-associated chains were specific for CMV antigens. Presence/absence analyses treated sequencing depth as roughly uniform across donors.

The CDR3 has 16 residues. Germline values: CDR1 SGHAT, CDR2 FQNNGV. Trimming took 4 bases from V and 1 from J; bases not matched to a gene: 7. 13 Jbeta primers and 60 Vbeta primers were used for the PCR. The assay was immunoSEQ multiplex PCR, and TCRdb's table has in-frame clones only and misses some. The data contain over 150,000 clones, over 60% of them singletons. The sequenced sample consisted of PBMCs. This rearrangement joins TRBV11-2 to TRBJ2-3, with TRBD1 identical over 8 bases. The sequence derives from a woman in her thirties in good health and CMV-seronegative. This CDR3 is CASSSPPGQGTDTQYF. The CDR3 DNA sequence: TGTGCCAGCAGCTCCCCCCCGGGACAGGGCACAGATACGCAGTATTTT.